This entry lists 2 T cell receptor beta chains sequenced from one sample in a study of T cell responses to AZD1222 COVID-19 vaccine. Some clones are missing from TCRdb's copy, which holds only in-frame ones; the method was immunoSEQ multiplex PCR. Among approximately 140,000 clones listed, about 93% were seen once. This specimen was peripheral blood, taken on day 0 of AZD1222 vaccination. These receptors all stem from an adult in good health.

The gene calls are TRBV9 and TRBJ2-1, with 9 bases lining up with TRBD2. J gave up 1 base and V 3 bases, and 5 bases lay outside the gene matches. The CDR3 loop spans 16 amino acids. CDR1 is SGDLS, CDR2 YYNGEE, per germline. CDR3 residues: CASSGGSGRSYNEQFF. In DNA form, the CDR3 reads TGTGCCAGCAGCGGGGGTAGCGGGAGATCCTACAATGAGCAGTTCTTC.

The chain recombines TRBV4-3 with TRBJ1-2, with 8 bases matching TRBD1. CDR1 and CDR2 from the germline V gene are LGHNA and YSLEER. V lost 8 bases, J lost 8 bases, and 13 bases stayed unmatched. This CDR3 has 14 residues. CDR3 coding DNA: TGCGCCAGCCGGGGGACAGGCTACTTTCGGGGCTACACCTTC. Translating it yields CASRGTGYFRGYTF.